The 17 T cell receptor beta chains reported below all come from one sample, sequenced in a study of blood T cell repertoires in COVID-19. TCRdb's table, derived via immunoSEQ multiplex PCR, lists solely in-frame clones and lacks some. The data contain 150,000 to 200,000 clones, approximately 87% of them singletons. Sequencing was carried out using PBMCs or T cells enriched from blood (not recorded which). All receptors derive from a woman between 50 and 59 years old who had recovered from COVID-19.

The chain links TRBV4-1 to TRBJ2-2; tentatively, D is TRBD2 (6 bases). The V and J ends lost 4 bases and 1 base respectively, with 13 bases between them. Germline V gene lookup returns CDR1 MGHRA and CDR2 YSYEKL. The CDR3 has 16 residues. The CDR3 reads CASSLRDFLNTGELFF. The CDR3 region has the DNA TGCGCCAGCAGCCTAAGGGACTTTCTGAACACCGGGGAGCTGTTTTTT.

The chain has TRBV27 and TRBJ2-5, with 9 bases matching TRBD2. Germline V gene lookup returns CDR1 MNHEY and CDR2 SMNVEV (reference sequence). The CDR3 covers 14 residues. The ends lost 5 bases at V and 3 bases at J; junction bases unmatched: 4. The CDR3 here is CASSRASGEETQYF. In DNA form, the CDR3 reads TGTGCCAGCAGTAGGGCTAGCGGGGAAGAGACCCAGTACTTC.

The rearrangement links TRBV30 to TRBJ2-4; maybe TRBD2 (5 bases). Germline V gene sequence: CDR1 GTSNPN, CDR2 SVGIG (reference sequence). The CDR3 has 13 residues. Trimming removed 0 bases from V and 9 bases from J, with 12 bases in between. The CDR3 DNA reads TGTGCCTGGAGTGTAGAACGACGGGGCATTCAGTACTTC. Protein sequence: CAWSVERRGIQYF.

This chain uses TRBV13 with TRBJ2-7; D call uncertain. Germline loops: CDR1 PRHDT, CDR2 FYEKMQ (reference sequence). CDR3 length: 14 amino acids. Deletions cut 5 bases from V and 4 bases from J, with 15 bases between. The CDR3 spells CASSARWARYEQYV. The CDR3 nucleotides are TGTGCCAGCAGCGCCCGGTGGGCGAGATACGAGCAGTACGTC.

The CDR3 nucleotides are TGTGCCAGCAGCCTGCGGACAGGGGGTGCTTTCTTT. Translating gives CASSLRTGGAFF. This chain connects TRBV5-5 to TRBJ1-1; TRBD1 matches at 10 bases. The CDR3 sequence is 12 residues long. Trimming cost V 4 bases and J 11 bases; bases outside gene matches: 5. Germline CDR1 SGHKS, CDR2 YYEKEE (reference sequence).

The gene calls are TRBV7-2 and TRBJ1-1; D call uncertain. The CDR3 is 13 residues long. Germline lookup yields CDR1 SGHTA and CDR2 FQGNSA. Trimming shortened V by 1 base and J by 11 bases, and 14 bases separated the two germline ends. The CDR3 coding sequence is TGTGCCAGCAGCTTAGATGTTCTGTCCGGTGCTTTCTTT. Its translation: CASSLDVLSGAFF.

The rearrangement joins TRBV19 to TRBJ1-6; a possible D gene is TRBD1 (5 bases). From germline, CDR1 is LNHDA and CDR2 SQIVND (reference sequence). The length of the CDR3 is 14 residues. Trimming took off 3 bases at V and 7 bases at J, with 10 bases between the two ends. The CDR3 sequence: CASSINRMNSPLHF. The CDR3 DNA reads TGTGCCAGTAGTATTAACAGGATGAATTCACCCCTCCACTTT.

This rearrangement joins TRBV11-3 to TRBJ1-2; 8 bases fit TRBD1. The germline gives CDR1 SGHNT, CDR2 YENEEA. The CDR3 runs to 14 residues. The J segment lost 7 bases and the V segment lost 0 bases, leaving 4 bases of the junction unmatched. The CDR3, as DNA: TGTGCCAGCAGCTTAGATCCAGGGGGCAGTGGCTACACCTTC. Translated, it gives CASSLDPGGSGYTF.

The DNA of the CDR3 is TGTGCCAGCAGGACAGACTACCAAGAGACCCAGTACTTC. Its translation is CASRTDYQETQYF. The J gene is TRBJ2-5, the V gene TRBV2, with D perhaps matching TRBD1 (5 bases). Trimming took 6 bases from V and 0 from J, leaving 8 bases between them. Germline CDR1 SNHLY, CDR2 FYNNEI. The CDR3 covers 13 residues.

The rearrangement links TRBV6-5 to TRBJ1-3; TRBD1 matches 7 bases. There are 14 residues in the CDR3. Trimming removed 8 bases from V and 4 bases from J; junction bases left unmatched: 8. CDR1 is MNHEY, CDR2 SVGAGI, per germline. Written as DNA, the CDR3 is TGTGCCAGCGAGACAGGGATGTGGGGAAACACCATATATTTT. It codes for CASETGMWGNTIYF.

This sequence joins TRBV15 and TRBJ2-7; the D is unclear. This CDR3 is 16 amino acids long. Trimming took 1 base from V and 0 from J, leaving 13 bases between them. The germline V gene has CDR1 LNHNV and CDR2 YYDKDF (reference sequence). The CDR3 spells CATSRGFGVYSYEQYV. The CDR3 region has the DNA TGTGCCACCAGCAGAGGATTCGGTGTTTACTCCTACGAGCAGTACGTC.

DNA of the CDR3: TGTGCCAGTAGTCCCGCCGGGGAGACCCAGTACTTC. As protein: CASSPAGETQYF. J is TRBJ2-5 and V is TRBV19; D gene ambiguous. Germline lookup yields CDR1 LNHDA and CDR2 SQIVND (reference sequence). CDR3 size: 12 residues. V lost 5 bases to trimming and J lost 5 bases, with 9 bases between them. Looking up the rest from reference TRBV19 and TRBJ2-5 gives the full variable domain: DGGITQSPKYLFRKEGQNVTLSCEQNLNHDAMYWYRQDPGQGLRLIYYSQIVNDFQKGDIAEGYSVSREKKESFPLTVTSAQKNPTAFYLCASSPAGETQYFGPGTRLLVL.

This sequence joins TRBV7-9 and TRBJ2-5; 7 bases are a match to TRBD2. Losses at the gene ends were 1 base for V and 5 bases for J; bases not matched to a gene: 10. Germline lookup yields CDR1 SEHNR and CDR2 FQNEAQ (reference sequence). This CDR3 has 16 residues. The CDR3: CASSLGAGVRIETQYF. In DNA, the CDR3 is TGTGCCAGCAGCTTAGGGGCGGGGGTCCGAATTGAGACCCAGTACTTC.

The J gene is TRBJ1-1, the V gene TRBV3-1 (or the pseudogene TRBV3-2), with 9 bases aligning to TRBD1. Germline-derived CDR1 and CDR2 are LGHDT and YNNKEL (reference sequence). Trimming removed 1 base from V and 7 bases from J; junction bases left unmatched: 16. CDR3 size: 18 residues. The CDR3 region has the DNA TGTGCCAGCAGCCAAGGTCTCTGGGACAGGGCCAACTCAGATGAAGCTTTCTTT. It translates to CASSQGLWDRANSDEAFF.

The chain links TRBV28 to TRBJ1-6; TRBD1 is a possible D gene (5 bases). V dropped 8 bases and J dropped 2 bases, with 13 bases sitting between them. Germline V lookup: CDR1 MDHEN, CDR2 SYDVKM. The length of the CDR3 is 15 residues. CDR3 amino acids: CASGQFEAYNSPLHF. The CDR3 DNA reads TGTGCCAGCGGACAATTTGAAGCCTATAATTCACCCCTCCACTTT.

CDR3 nucleotide sequence: TGTGCCAGCAGCGCCCCCGGGACAGCGATTGGGTCACCCCTCCACTTT. Translating it yields CASSAPGTAIGSPLHF. The chain couples TRBV7-3 to TRBJ1-6, with 7 bases identical to TRBD1. The length of the CDR3 is 16 residues. Germline V gene lookup returns CDR1 SGHTA and CDR2 FQGTGA. V was pared by 5 bases and J by 10 bases, with 14 bases of the junction left unmatched. Full variable domain (missing parts from reference TRBV7-3 and TRBJ1-6): GAGVSQTPSNKVTEKGKYVELRCDPISGHTALYWYRQSLGQGPEFLIYFQGTGAADDSGLPNDRFFAVRPEGSVSTLKIQRTERGDSAVYLCASSAPGTAIGSPLHFGNGTRLTVT.

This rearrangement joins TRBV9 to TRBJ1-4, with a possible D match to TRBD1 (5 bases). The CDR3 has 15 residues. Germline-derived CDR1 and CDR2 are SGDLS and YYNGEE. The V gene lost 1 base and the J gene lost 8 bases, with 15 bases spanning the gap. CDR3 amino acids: CASSVSGSGQEKLFF. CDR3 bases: TGTGCCAGCAGCGTATCAGGGTCGGGTCAGGAAAAACTGTTTTTT. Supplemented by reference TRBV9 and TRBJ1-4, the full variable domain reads DSGVTQTPKHLITATGQRVTLRCSPRSGDLSVYWYQQSLDQGLQFLIQYYNGEERAKGNILERFSAQQFPDLHSELNLSSLELGDSALYFCASSVSGSGQEKLFFGSGTQLSVL.